This TCR beta chain appears in the sequencing data of a study of blood T cells in healthy people across ages (dated by TCRdb to about 2015). A note on the overall study: Template switching captured roughly one uniquely barcoded TCR beta cDNA molecule per two T cells in model experiments. To track age-related changes in TCR beta repertoire diversity, the study relied on deep sequencing normalized with unique cDNA molecular identifiers. Donors were grouped into four age groups: young (average roughly 15 years), middle-aged (roughly 37), aged (about 60) and long-lived (around 80). To avoid experimental bias, donors of different ages were distributed randomly across sequencing lanes. The study analyzed two additional independent replicas of 1 million unique cDNA reads from the same blood draw for two donors, one aged 18 to 29 and one aged 80 or older.

What the research found in general, with its limitations: As age increased, observed TCR beta diversity per million T cells dropped in a roughly linear way, and a significant reduction was already evident by age about 40. Estimates of total diversity from one million sequenced T cells were regarded as lower bounds and underestimates. The CMV infection status of donors was not known, potentially confounding age-related changes in expanded clonotypes. The percentage of naive T cells measured by flow cytometry correlated strongly with observed TCR beta diversity. Conclusive comparison of naive and antigen-experienced compartments was prevented by the profiling of bulk unsorted PBMCs. Compared with the aged group, more naive CD4+ T cells, fewer expanded clones and increased TCR diversity were shown by the long-lived group, suggesting age selection.

Libraries were constructed by 5' RACE. Sequencer: Illumina HiSeq 2500. A second PCR of roughly 6 to 12 cycles was run with a J-beta primer mix and a sample-barcoded 5' primer. A unique molecular identifier was introduced onto each TCR beta cDNA molecule by a template-switch 5' adaptor carrying 12 random nucleotides. Each sample yielded at least 3 million CDR3-containing paired-end reads. The Mint cDNA synthesis kit, primed by a TRBC-specific oligonucleotide, was used to synthesize first-strand cDNA from all RNA. After uracil-DNA glycosylase treatment, a first 18-cycle PCR used universal primers M1SS and BC2_uni_R on all cDNA. Per the authors' processing: Each sample was normalized by randomly selecting 1 million high-quality reads, each carrying a distinct molecular identifier. Instead of being binned into consensus sequences, reads that shared molecular identifiers were thrown out. MiTCR, with a Q25 quality threshold and the strictest error-elimination algorithm, was used for CDR3 identification, clonotype clustering and error correction. A nonparametric unseen species model with Euler transformation was used to estimate a lower bound on total TCR beta diversity. TCRdb's own reprocessing of the public reads used fastp at Q25 and MiXCR and kept productive beta chains. Entries are consolidated by CDR3 protein sequence, retaining the most common genes and DNA. The V and J calls, along with clone size, are taken from TCRdb and not from the paper's own processing. This sample holds about 780,000 distinct CDR3 sequences; about 45% were observed only once. Of the sample, roughly 20% falls within the top ten clones.

This clonotype was detected once. Its antigen remains undetermined. No base quality values were provided; no much bigger clone lies one nucleotide off. A single read offers scant evidence. Systemically healthy Caucasian individuals from Russia, 35 to 50 in total and aged about 6 to 90 years, were included as donors. Roughly 10 milliliters of peripheral blood were drawn from each donor into EDTA-treated Vacutainer tubes. PBMCs were isolated by Ficoll-Paque density-gradient centrifugation, with at least 6 million obtained per sample. Total RNA was extracted from PBMCs with Trizol reagent, with at least 5 micrograms obtained per sample. The percentages of naive CD45RAhigh/CD27high T cells were determined by flow cytometry on a PBMC aliquot from every donor. At the junction V is shortened by 6 bases and J by 1 base; bases outside the gene matches: 11. Taken from cysteine to phenylalanine, the CDR3 has 16 residues. Of the read, only the CDR3 DNA is kept; its 48 bases are in frame from base 1. As encoded in the germline V gene, CDR1 is SQVTM while CDR2 is ANQGSEA.

Sequences were obtained from blood. The receptor comes from a man at least 80 years old in good health. This chain joins TRBV29-1 to TRBJ2-3, with 9 junctional bases fitting TRBD2. The nucleotide sequence reads TGCAGCGTCCTGGGGGGTGCGGGAGGGGGCACAGATACGCAGTATTTT. Translation gives CSVLGGAGGGTDTQYF.